The entry that follows covers one TCR beta chain sequence. No patient had autoimmune disease or received systemic immunosuppression. Trimming removed 4 bases from V and 15 bases from J; junction bases left unmatched: 13. The length of the CDR3 is 14 residues. CDR1 is SGHDT and CDR2 is YYEEEE in the germline V gene. The data originate from a study of OX40 agonist ivuxolimab in advanced cancers. On the study more broadly: As their treatment, patients were administered ivuxolimab, an agonistic anti-OX40 (CD134) antibody.

Using immunoSEQ multiplex PCR, the repertoire was profiled, and TCRdb retains in-frame clones only, with some absent. The data show about 67,000 clones, more than 70% seen once. This specimen consisted of CD4+ or CD8+ T cells sorted from blood, obtained in a trial of the OX40 agonist ivuxolimab. This TCR was sampled from an adult with an advanced solid tumor such as melanoma, head and neck, liver or kidney cancer. The chain combines TRBV5-6 with TRBJ2-4; TRBD2 agrees at 10 bases. The CDR3 reads CASSAEVLAGALYF. CDR3 nucleotides: TGTGCCAGCAGCGCCGAGGTTCTAGCGGGAGCACTGTACTTC.